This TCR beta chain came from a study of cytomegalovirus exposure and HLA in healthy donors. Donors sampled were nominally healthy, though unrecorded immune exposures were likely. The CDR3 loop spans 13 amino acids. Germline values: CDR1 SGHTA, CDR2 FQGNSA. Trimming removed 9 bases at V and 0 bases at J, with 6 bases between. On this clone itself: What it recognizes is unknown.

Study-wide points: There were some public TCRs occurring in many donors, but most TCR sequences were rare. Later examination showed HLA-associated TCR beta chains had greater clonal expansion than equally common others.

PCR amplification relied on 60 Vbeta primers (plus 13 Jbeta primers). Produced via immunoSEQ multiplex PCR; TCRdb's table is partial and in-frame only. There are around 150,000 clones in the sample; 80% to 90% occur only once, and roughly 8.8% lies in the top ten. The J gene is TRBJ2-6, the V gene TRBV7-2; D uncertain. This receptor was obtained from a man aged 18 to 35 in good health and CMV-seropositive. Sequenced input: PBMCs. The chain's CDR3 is CARVSSGANVLTF. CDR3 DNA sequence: TGTGCCAGGGTGAGCTCTGGGGCCAACGTCCTGACTTTC.